Listed below are T cell receptor beta chains from one sample, sequenced in a study of T cell repertoires in cytomegalovirus infection. TCRdb processed the reads anew with MiXCR; each CDR3 protein has one entry. The sample carries approximately 350,000 distinct CDR3 sequences, around a third recorded once. The antigens of these receptors remain unknown. The specimen was cultured PBMCs, collected from culture after CMV antigen stimulation. These receptor sequences come from a human donor in good health (CMV status not recorded). Some clones in this sample may be carry-over from other donors' samples. The CDR3 runs from the conserved cysteine through the conserved F or W. D genes are given only for firm matches. Only part of the rows carry a size: once, few, many, or a class if the clone is expanded.

D gene	V gene	J gene	clone size	CDR3 DNA	CDR3 protein
.	TRBV4-3	TRBJ1-2	.	TGCGCCAGCAGCCAAGACGGCCAGGGGTCATACACCTTC	CASSQDGQGSYTF
.	TRBV27	TRBJ1-1	.	TGTGCCAGCAGTTTCCGACGGGGGAGTGAAGCTTTCTTT	CASSFRRGSEAFF
TRBD2	TRBV12-3/TRBV12-4	TRBJ2-7	few	TGTGCCAGCAGTTTTGAAACTAGCGGGAGGCCCAGCTCCTACGAGCAGTACTTC	CASSFETSGRPSSYEQYF
.	TRBV25-1	TRBJ1-1	.	TGTGCCAGCAGTGAAGTACAGGGCACTAAAGCTTTCTTT	CASSEVQGTKAFF
.	TRBV11-3	TRBJ2-1	.	TGTGCCAGCAGCTTAGAATCGCGGTACGGCCAGAGCTCCTACAATGAGCAGTTCTTC	CASSLESRYGQSSYNEQFF
.	TRBV7-6	TRBJ2-7	few	TGTGCCAGCAGTTTGACTGTCAAAGAGCAGTACTTC	CASSLTVKEQYF
TRBD2	TRBV19	TRBJ2-5	.	TGTGCCAGTAGCATCCTACCAACTAGCGGGAGGGCTAGAGAGACCCAGTACTTC	CASSILPTSGRARETQYF
TRBD2	TRBV7-8	TRBJ2-1	many	TGTGCCAGCACCACCGGGGGGGGCCTATACAATGAGCAGTTCTTC	CASTTGGGLYNEQFF
.	TRBV5-1	TRBJ1-2	.	TGCGCCAGCAGCTTGGAGTCGGACTATGGCTACACCTTC	CASSLESDYGYTF
TRBD2	TRBV24-1	TRBJ2-1	.	TGTGCCACCAGTGACCCCGGGACTAGCGGGAGAAGGCCGTTCTTC	CATSDPGTSGRRPFF
.	TRBV7-8	TRBJ2-3	.	TGTGCCAGCAGCCCTATTGGGACTTCTAGCACAGATACGCAGTATTTT	CASSPIGTSSTDTQYF
.	TRBV7-2	TRBJ2-5	few	TGTGCCAGCAGCTTCAGGGTCCAAGAGACCCAGTACTTC	CASSFRVQETQYF
TRBD1	TRBV12-5	TRBJ1-2	few	TGTGCTAGTGGTTTGGCCCTGACAGGGGAGTATGGCTACACCTTC	CASGLALTGEYGYTF
TRBD1	TRBV18	TRBJ1-1	.	TGTGCCAGCTCACGAAGACAGGGGGCCGGGAACACTGAAGCTTTCTTT	CASSRRQGAGNTEAFF
TRBD1	TRBV12-5	TRBJ2-5	.	TGTGCTAGTGGCCAGGGACAGGGGCTAGAGACCCAGTACTTC	CASGQGQGLETQYF
.	TRBV6-6	TRBJ1-4	few	TGTGCCAGCAGACGCAGGGGAGGTAATGAAAAACTGTTTTTT	CASRRRGGNEKLFF
TRBD1	TRBV7-8	TRBJ1-2	many	TGTGCCAGCAGCCCGCGGACAGGGGAAGGCTACACCTTC	CASSPRTGEGYTF
TRBD2	TRBV14	TRBJ2-1	.	TGTGCCAGCAGCCCCCGGGGCGGGAGGGGCTATGAGCAGTTCTTC	CASSPRGGRGYEQFF
TRBD1	TRBV7-6	TRBJ1-4	once	TGTGCCAGCAGCTCCTACATGACAGGGGTTGACGAAAAACTGTTTTTT	CASSSYMTGVDEKLFF
TRBD1	TRBV19	TRBJ2-1	few	TGTGCCAGTACTCCGGCAGGGGGCTACAATGAGCAGTTCTTC	CASTPAGGYNEQFF
.	TRBV25-1	TRBJ2-2	.	TGTGCCAGCGGACGTGGGACAACCAACACCGGGGAGCTGTTTTTT	CASGRGTTNTGELFF
.	TRBV30	TRBJ1-5	.	TGTGCCTGGGGGTTTAATCAGCCCCAGCATTTT	CAWGFNQPQHF
TRBD2	TRBV6-2/TRBV6-3	TRBJ2-5	.	TGTGCCAGCCGAGCCGGGACTAGTGACCAAGAGACCCAGTACTTC	CASRAGTSDQETQYF
TRBD1	TRBV7-6	TRBJ1-3	.	TGTGCCAGCAGGCCGGGACAGGGCTCTGGAAACACCATATATTTT	CASRPGQGSGNTIYF
.	TRBV7-8	TRBJ1-5	few	TGTGCCAGCAGCCCGGAGGAGGTTTATAGCAATCAGCCCCAGCATTTT	CASSPEEVYSNQPQHF
TRBD2	TRBV11-2	TRBJ2-3	.	TGTGCCAGCAGCTCGACTAGCGGCTACTACACAGATACGCAGTATTTT	CASSSTSGYYTDTQYF
TRBD1	TRBV19	TRBJ2-3	few	TGTGCCAGTAATAACGGCGCAGGACAGGGGGCAGGTACGCAGTATTTT	CASNNGAGQGAGTQYF
.	TRBV7-2	TRBJ2-3	many	TGTGCCAGCAGCTTAGATTGGGGGGCAGATACGCAGTATTTT	CASSLDWGADTQYF
TRBD1	TRBV4-2	TRBJ1-2	once	TGTGCCAGCAGCCAAGATAACAGGGGGCAAAACTATGGCTACACCTTC	CASSQDNRGQNYGYTF
.	TRBV6-2/TRBV6-3	TRBJ2-1	few	TGTGCCAGCAGGAACGGGGAGTTAATCATTCATGAGCAGTTCTTC	CASRNGELIIHEQFF
TRBD2	TRBV28	TRBJ2-1	few	TGTGCCAGCAGCCCGGGAGGGAGGGGTATTGATGAGCAGTTCTTC	CASSPGGRGIDEQFF
.	TRBV9	TRBJ2-3	.	TGTGCCAGCAGCGGACCGTGGGCAGATACGCAGTATTTT	CASSGPWADTQYF
.	TRBV15	TRBJ1-3	few	TGTGCCACCAGCAGAGATGGAAACACCATATATTTT	CATSRDGNTIYF
TRBD2	TRBV27	TRBJ2-2	.	TGTGCCAGCAAACAGCGGGAGAGCGGGGAGCTGTTTTTT	CASKQRESGELFF
TRBD2	TRBV20-1	TRBJ2-3	.	TGCAGCCTAACAGCGGGAGGCACAGATACGCAGTATTTT	CSLTAGGTDTQYF
TRBD2	TRBV12-3/TRBV12-4	TRBJ2-2	few	TGTGCCACCTCGGAGCGGGAGGCGAACACCGGGGAGCTGTTTTTT	CATSEREANTGELFF
TRBD2	TRBV19	TRBJ2-2	.	TGTGCCAGTCGCACAGCCGGGCTAGCGGGATATGCGAAGCTGTTTTTT	CASRTAGLAGYAKLFF
TRBD1	TRBV19	TRBJ2-3	.	TGTGCCAGTAGTACATACAGGGGGCTGGCAGATACGCAGTATTTT	CASSTYRGLADTQYF
.	TRBV7-9	TRBJ2-5	few	TGTGCCAGCAGCTCCAGCGGATTAAAAGAGACCCAGTACTTC	CASSSSGLKETQYF
.	TRBV19	TRBJ2-2	few	TGTGCCAGTAGGAGGGGTACCAACACCGGGGAGCTGTTTTTT	CASRRGTNTGELFF